This entry features one T cell receptor beta chain sequence. The data are from a study of PD-L1 blockade in urothelial cancer. At the level of the study: The patients had undergone anywhere from 0 to 3 prior chemotherapy regimens. A median of about 130,000 T cells was found in the blood samples.

Time point meaning: peripheral blood 6 weeks after treatment start. The CDR3 is made up of 17 amino acids. V was clipped by 2 bases and J by 0 bases, with 15 bases between them. Germline CDR1 reads SGHTA; CDR2 reads FQGNSA. Produced via immunoSEQ multiplex PCR; TCRdb's table is partial and in-frame only. Of 65,000 to 85,000 clones listed, approximately 89% are singletons. This chain connects TRBV7-2 to TRBJ2-3, with TRBD2 as a possible D gene (6 bases). The source of this sequence is a woman older than 75 with urothelial cancer. The source material was PBMCs, sampled around atezolizumab (anti-PD-L1) treatment. The CDR3 DNA reads as TGTGCCAGCAGCTTATTCACTAGCTCCTCTAGCACAGATACGCAGTATTTT. It translates to CASSLFTSSSSTDTQYF.